This T cell receptor beta chain is drawn from a study of monozygotic twins with cystic fibrosis. Some clones are missing from TCRdb's copy, which holds only in-frame ones; the method was immunoSEQ multiplex PCR. Here the sample spans roughly 32,000 clones, roughly 97% being singletons. Deletions cut 1 base from V and 4 bases from J, with 10 bases between. The CDR3 is 13 amino acids. Germline values: CDR1 GTSNPN, CDR2 SVGIG (reference sequence). Sample: blood. V usage is TRBV30 and J usage is TRBJ2-5, with D possibly called TRBD1 or TRBD2 (6 bases each). The TCR originated in a girl aged 2 to 9 with cystic fibrosis. CDR3 loop: CAWSGGAGETQYF. CDR3 nucleotides: TGTGCCTGGAGTGGGGGGGCCGGAGAGACCCAGTACTTC.